This TCR beta chain came from a study of blood T cell repertoires in COVID-19. Overall study context: Sites across the United States, Italy and Spain contributed samples from acute and convalescent COVID-19.

Profiling relied on immunoSEQ multiplex PCR, and the TCRdb table lists in-frame clones only, not all of them. The repertoire has around 450,000 clones, about 85% of them found once; the top ten carry approximately 2%. CDR1 MRHNA and CDR2 SNTAGT come from the germline V gene. Trimming removed 3 bases from V and 0 bases from J, with 10 bases in between. The CDR3 loop spans 15 amino acids. This clone was recorded a few times. Source material: PBMCs or T cells enriched from blood (not recorded which). The rearrangement uses TRBV6-4 and TRBJ2-3; possible D gene TRBD2, 6 bases. This sequence was found in a woman younger than 30 with acute COVID-19. In nucleotides, the CDR3 is TGTGCCAGCAGTGATGGGACTTCTAGCACAGATACGCAGTATTTT. As protein: CASSDGTSSTDTQYF.